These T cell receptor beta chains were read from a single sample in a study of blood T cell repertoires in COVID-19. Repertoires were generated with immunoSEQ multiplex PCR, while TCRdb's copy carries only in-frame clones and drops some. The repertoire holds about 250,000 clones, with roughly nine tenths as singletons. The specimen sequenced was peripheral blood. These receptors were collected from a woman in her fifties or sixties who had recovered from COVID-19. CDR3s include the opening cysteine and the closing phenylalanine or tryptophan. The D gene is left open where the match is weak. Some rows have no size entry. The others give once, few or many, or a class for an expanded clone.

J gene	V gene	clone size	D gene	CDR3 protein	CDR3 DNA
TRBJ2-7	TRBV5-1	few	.	CASRLTGFEQYF	TGCGCCAGCAGACTTACAGGGTTCGAGCAGTACTTC
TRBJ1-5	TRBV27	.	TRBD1	CASSPTRPGQGAGQPQHF	TGTGCCAGCAGTCCAACCCGTCCGGGACAGGGGGCCGGCCAGCCCCAGCATTTT
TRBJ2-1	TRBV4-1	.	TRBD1	CASSLVGQGPFNEQFF	TGCGCCAGCAGTCTAGTGGGACAGGGGCCGTTCAATGAGCAGTTCTTC
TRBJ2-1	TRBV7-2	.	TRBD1	CASSYDPGQVSYNEQFF	TGTGCCAGCAGCTACGATCCTGGACAGGTTTCCTACAATGAGCAGTTCTTC
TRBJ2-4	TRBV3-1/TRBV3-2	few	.	CASSQAENIQYF	TGTGCCAGCAGCCAAGCCGAAAACATTCAGTACTTC
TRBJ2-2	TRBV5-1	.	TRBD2	CASSPRTSGGALDTGELFF	TGCGCCAGCAGCCCTAGGACTAGCGGGGGGGCCTTGGACACCGGGGAGCTGTTTTTT
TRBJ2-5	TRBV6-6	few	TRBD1	CASSYPDRGETQYF	TGTGCCAGCAGTTACCCGGACAGGGGGGAGACCCAGTACTTC
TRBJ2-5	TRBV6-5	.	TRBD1	CASSWWDRKETQYF	TGTGCCAGCAGTTGGTGGGACAGAAAAGAGACCCAGTACTTC
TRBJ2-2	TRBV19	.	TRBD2	CASSMTSVAGELFF	TGTGCCAGTAGTATGACTAGCGTAGCCGGGGAGCTGTTTTTT
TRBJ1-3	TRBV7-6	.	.	CASSRRGLSSGNTIYF	TGTGCCAGCAGCCGGCGAGGGCTAAGCTCTGGAAACACCATATATTTT
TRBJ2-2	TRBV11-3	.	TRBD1	CASSHRIDRDGELFF	TGTGCCAGCAGCCACCGGATAGACAGGGACGGGGAGCTGTTTTTT
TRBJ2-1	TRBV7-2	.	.	CASSLYGGHNEQFF	TGTGCCAGCAGCTTATACGGGGGTCACAATGAGCAGTTCTTC
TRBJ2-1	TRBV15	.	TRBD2	CATSNPTSGGLYNEQFF	TGTGCCACCAGCAACCCGACTAGCGGGGGCCTCTACAATGAGCAGTTCTTC
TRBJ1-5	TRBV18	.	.	CASSPEQYSNQPQHF	TGTGCCAGCTCACCGGAGCAGTATAGCAATCAGCCCCAGCATTTT
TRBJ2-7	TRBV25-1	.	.	CASQTGTYEQYF	TGTGCCAGCCAGACAGGTACCTACGAGCAGTACTTC
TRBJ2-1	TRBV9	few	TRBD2	CASSGSSGADNEQFF	TGTGCCAGCAGCGGGTCGAGCGGGGCGGACAATGAGCAGTTCTTC